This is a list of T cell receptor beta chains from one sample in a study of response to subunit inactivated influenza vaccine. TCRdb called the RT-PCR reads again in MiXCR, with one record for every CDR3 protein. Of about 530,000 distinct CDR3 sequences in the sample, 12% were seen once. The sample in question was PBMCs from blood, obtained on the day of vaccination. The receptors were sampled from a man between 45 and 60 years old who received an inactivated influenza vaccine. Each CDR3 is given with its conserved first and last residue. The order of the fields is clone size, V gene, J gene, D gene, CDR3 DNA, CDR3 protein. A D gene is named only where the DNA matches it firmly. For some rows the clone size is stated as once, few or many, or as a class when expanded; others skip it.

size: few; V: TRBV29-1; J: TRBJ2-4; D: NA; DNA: TGCAGCGTTGAGGGCGGCGGGGCCAAAAACATTCAGTACTTC; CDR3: CSVEGGGAKNIQYF
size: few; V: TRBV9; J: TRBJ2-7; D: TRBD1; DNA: TGTGCCAGCAGCGCCCACAGGGGCGAGCAGTACTTC; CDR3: CASSAHRGEQYF
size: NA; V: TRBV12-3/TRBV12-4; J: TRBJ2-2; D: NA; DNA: TGTGCCAGCAGTTTGGGCCGGCACACCGGGGAGCTGTTTTTT; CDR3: CASSLGRHTGELFF
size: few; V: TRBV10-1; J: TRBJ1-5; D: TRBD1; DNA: TGCGCCAGCACTGGGGACAGGGGTCCTTATAGCAATCAGCCCCAGCATTTT; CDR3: CASTGDRGPYSNQPQHF
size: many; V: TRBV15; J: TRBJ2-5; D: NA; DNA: TGTGCCACCAGCCGGGACAAACAAGAGACCCAGTACTTC; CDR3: CATSRDKQETQYF
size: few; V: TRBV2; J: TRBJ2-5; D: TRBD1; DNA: TGTGCCAGCATCGACAGGGGGTTGTCTAGGGAGACCCAGTACTTC; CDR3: CASIDRGLSRETQYF
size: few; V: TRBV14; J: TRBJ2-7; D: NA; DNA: TGTGCCAGCAGCCAGTCTAGCCGGGCTGGATACGAGCAGTACTTC; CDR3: CASSQSSRAGYEQYF
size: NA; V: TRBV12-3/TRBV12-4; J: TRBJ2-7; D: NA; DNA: TGTGCCAGCATTTTATTCAGAGGCGACAACGAGCAGTACTTC; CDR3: CASILFRGDNEQYF
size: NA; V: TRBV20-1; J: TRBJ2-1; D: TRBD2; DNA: TGCAGTGCTGAAAGGACTAGCGGGAAGGACAATGAGCAGTTCTTC; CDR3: CSAERTSGKDNEQFF
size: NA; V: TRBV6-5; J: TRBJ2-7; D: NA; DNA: TGTGCCAGCAGTTGGAGACAGGAGGGCTCCTACGAGCAGTCCTTC; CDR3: CASSWRQEGSYEQSF
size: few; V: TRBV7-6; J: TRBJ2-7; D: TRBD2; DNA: TGTGCCAGCAGTTCTAGCGGGAGGATAGAGCAGTACTTC; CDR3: CASSSSGRIEQYF
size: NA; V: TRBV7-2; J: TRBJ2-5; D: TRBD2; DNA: TGTGCCAGCAGCCCACCCACGGTTAGCGGGAGGCGAGAGACCCAGTACTTC; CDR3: CASSPPTVSGRRETQYF
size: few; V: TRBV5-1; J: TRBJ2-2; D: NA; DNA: TGCGCCAGCAGCGAGAGGGCTAGCGAGGGGAGGGAGCTGTTTTTT; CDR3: CASSERASEGRELFF
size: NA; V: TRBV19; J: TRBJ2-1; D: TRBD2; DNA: TGTGCCTGCGGGACTAGCGGGAGCACCTACAATGAGCAGTTCTTC; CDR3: CACGTSGSTYNEQFF
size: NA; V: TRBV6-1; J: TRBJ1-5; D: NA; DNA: TGTGCCAGCAGTGAAGCACTTGGGTATTGGGGCACCAATCAGCCCCAGCATTTT; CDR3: CASSEALGYWGTNQPQHF
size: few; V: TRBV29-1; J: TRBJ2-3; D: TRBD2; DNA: TGCAGCGTCGAAGGTAGCGGGGGGGTCTCAGATACGCAGTATTTT; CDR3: CSVEGSGGVSDTQYF
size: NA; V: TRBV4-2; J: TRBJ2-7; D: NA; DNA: TGTGCCAGCAGCCAAGAAGGAGGGGGTCCTCAATACGAGCAGTACTTC; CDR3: CASSQEGGGPQYEQYF
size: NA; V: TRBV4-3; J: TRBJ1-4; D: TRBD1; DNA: TGCGCCAGCAGCCCTCGACAGGGGGCGCATGAAAAACTGTTTTTT; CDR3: CASSPRQGAHEKLFF
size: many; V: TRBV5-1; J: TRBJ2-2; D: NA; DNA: TGCGCCAGCAGCCCATATACTCACGGGAACACCGGGGAGCTGTTTTTT; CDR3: CASSPYTHGNTGELFF
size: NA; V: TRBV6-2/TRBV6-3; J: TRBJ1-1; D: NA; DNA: TGTGCCAGCAGTTACCGACAGGTAACTGAAGCTTTCTTT; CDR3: CASSYRQVTEAFF
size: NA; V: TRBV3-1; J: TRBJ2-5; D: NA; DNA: TGTGCCAGCAGCCCCGTCGCTCAGGTACGAGCGGGCGATGGGACCCAGTACTTC; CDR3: CASSPVAQVRAGDGTQYF
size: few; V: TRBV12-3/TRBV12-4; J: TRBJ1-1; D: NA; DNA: TGTGCCAGCAGACGGGGGGACGCTGAAGCTTTCTTT; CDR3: CASRRGDAEAFF
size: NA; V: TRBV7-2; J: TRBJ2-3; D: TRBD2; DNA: TGTGCCAGCAGCTTGGGACTAGCGGGGGGCGCAGATACGCAGTATTTT; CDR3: CASSLGLAGGADTQYF
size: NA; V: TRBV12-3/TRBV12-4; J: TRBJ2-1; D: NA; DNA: TGTGCCAGCAGTCCACCCGGGGAGGATTCCTACGAGCAGTTCTTC; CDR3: CASSPPGEDSYEQFF
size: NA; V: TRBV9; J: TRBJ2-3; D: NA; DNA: TGTGCCAGCAGCGCCCAGTTGGGTCGGTCAGATACGCAGTATTTT; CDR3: CASSAQLGRSDTQYF
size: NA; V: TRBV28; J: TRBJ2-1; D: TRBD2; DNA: TGTGCCAGCAGTCCAATGGCGCTAGCGGGAGCCAATGAGCAGTTCTTC; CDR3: CASSPMALAGANEQFF
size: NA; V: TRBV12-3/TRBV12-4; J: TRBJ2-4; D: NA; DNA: TGTGCCAGCAGTCCAGGACAGAGGGGAGCGGTGTACTTC; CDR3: CASSPGQRGAVYF
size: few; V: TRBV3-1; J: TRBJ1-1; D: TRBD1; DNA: TGTGCCAGCAGGCCGACAGGGATGAACACTGAAGCTTTCTTT; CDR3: CASRPTGMNTEAFF
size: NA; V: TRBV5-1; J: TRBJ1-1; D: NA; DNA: TGCGCCAGCACTGAGGGGCCGAACACTGAAGCTTTCTTT; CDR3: CASTEGPNTEAFF
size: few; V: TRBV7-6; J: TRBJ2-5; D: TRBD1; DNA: TGTGCCAGCAGCTCAATAATACCGGGACAGATACTTCAAGAGACCCAGTACTTC; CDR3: CASSSIIPGQILQETQYF
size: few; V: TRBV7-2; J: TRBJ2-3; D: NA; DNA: TGTGCCAGCAGCTCCCAAAGGACCACAGATACGCAGTATTTT; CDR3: CASSSQRTTDTQYF
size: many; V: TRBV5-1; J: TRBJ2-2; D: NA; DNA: TGCGCCAGCAGCTTGGGATACGGGAACACCGGGGAGCTGTTTTTT; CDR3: CASSLGYGNTGELFF
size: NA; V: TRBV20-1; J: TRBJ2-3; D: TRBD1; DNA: TGCTGTGCTAGAGATCGGGACAGGGGATGGGCAGATACGCAGTATTTT; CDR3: CCARDRDRGWADTQYF
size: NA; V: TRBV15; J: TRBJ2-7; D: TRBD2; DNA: TGTGCCACCAGCAGAGATCCGGGGGGGTACGAGCAGTACTTC; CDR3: CATSRDPGGYEQYF
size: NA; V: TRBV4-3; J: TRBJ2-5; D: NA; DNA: TGCGCCAGCAGCCAAGATCTGAGGGAGACCCAGTACTTC; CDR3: CASSQDLRETQYF
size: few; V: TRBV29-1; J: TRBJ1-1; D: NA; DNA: TGCAGCGCACAACCAGCGGCCACTGAAGCTTTCTTT; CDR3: CSAQPAATEAFF
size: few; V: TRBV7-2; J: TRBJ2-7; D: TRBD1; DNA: TGTGCCAGCAGCCCAGGACAGGCAAACTACGAGCAGTACTTC; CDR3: CASSPGQANYEQYF
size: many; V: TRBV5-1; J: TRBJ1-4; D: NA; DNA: TGCGCCAGCAGAAGTGGGCGTGAAAATGAAAAACTGTTTTTT; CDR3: CASRSGRENEKLFF
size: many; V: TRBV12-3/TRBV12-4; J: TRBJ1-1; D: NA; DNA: TGTGCCAGCAGTCTCGGACACCAGAACACTGAAGCTTTCTTT; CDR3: CASSLGHQNTEAFF
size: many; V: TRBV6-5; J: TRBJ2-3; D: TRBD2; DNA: TGTGCCAGCAGTTACCCTAAGAGCGGGAACACAGATACGCAGTATTTT; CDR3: CASSYPKSGNTDTQYF
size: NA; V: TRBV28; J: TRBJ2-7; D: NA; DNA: TGTGCCAGCAGCCTCGGAATTGAGACCTACGAGCAGTACTTC; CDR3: CASSLGIETYEQYF
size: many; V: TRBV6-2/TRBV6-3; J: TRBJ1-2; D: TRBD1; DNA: TGTGCCAGCAGCCCTACCGTAGAGGGACAGCTGAGTAACTATGGCTACACCTTC; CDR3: CASSPTVEGQLSNYGYTF
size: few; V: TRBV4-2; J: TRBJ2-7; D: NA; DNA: TGTGCCAGCAGCCGTGAGACCAATCTCTACGAGCAGTACTTC; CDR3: CASSRETNLYEQYF
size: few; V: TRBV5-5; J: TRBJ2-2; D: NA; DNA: TGTGCCAGCAGCTTGGAACGCACTTCGAACACCGGGGAGCTGTTTTTT; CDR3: CASSLERTSNTGELFF
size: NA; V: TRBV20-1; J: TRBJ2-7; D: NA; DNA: TGCAGTGCCTCCCTGGGGGGTCGCTACGAGCAGTACTTC; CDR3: CSASLGGRYEQYF
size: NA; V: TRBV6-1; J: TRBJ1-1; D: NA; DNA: TGTGCCAGCAGTCAGACCTACCGGGCGAACACTGAAGCTTTCTTT; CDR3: CASSQTYRANTEAFF
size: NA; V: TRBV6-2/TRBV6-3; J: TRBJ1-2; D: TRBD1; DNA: TGTGCCAGCAGTCCCCACAGGCTTTTGGACAGGGGACATGGCTACACCTTC; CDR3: CASSPHRLLDRGHGYTF
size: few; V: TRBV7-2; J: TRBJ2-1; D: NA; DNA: TGTGCCAGCAGCTTACGGGCAGTCACCTACAATGAGCAGTTCTTC; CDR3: CASSLRAVTYNEQFF